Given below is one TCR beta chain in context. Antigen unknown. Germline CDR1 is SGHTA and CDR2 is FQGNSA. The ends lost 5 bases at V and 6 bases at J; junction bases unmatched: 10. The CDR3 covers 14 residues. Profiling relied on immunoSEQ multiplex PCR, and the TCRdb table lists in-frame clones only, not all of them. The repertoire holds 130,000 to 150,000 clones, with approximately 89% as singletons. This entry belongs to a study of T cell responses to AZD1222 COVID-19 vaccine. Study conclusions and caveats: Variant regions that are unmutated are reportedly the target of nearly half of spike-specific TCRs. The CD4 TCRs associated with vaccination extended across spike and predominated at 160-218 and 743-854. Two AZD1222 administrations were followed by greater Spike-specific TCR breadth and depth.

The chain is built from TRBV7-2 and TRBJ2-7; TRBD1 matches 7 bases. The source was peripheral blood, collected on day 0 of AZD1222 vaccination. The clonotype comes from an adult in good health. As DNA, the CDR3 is TGTGCCAGCAGCCTTCGACAGGGAAGGTCCGAGCAGTACTTC. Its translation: CASSLRQGRSEQYF.